This paragraph reports one T cell receptor beta chain. Random hexamers were used to reverse transcribe the RNA input (0.5 to 1 ug). Multiplex PCR with immunoSEQ amplified the TCR beta CDR3 across 54 Vbeta and 13 Jbeta. MiXCR, run by TCRdb on the immunoSEQ multiplex PCR reads, gives a single entry per CDR3 protein. The sample lists around 140,000 distinct CDR3 sequences; around 93% were seen once. The entry originates in a study of CD8 T cells in Susac syndrome. Study summary: When their blood was taken, patients with Susac syndrome were therapy-naive, taking corticosteroids, or taking intravenous immunoglobulin alone.

CDR1 is SQVTM, CDR2 ANQGSEA, per germline. This CDR3 has 13 residues. V lost 4 bases, J lost 1 base, and 10 bases lay in between. The sample was CD4+ T cells from PBMCs. The rearrangement joins TRBV29-1 to TRBJ1-1; D unclear. This clonotype was obtained from a human donor with Susac syndrome. CDR3 nucleotides: TGCAGCGTTGTCTCGGGATCGAACACTGAAGCTTTCTTT. It encodes CSVVSGSNTEAFF.